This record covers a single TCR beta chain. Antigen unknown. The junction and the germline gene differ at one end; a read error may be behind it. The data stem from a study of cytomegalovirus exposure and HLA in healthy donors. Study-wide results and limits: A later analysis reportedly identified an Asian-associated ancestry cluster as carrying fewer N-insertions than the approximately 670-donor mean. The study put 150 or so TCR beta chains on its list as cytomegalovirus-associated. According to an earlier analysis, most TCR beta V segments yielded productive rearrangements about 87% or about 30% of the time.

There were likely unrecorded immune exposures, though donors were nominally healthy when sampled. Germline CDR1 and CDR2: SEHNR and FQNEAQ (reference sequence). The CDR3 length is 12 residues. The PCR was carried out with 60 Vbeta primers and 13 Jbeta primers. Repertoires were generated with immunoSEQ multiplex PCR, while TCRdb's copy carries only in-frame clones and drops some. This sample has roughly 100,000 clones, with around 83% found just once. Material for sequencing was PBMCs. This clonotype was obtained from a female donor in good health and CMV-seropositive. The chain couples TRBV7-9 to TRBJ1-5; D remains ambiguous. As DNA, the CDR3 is TGTTCCAGCAGCTTACTAACCCAGCCCCAGCATTTT. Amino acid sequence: CSSSLLTQPQHF. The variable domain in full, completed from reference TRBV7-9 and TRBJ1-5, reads DTGVSQNPRHKITKRGQNVTFRCDPISEHNRLYWYRQTLGQGPEFLTYFQNEAQLEKSRLLSDRFSAERPKGSFSTLEIQRTEQGDSAMYLCSSSLLTQPQHFGDGTRLSIL.